This is a list of T cell receptor beta chains from one sample in a study of T cells after yellow fever vaccination. TCRdb redid the calling of the 5' RACE reads with MiXCR, one entry per CDR3 protein. The sample shows 250,000 to 350,000 distinct CDR3 sequences, 8.7% of them seen only once. This specimen consisted of CD4+ T cells sorted from PBMCs, obtained 5 days after the yellow fever booster vaccination. All receptors derive from a man in his late teens or twenties who received the YFV17D yellow fever vaccine. Both conserved end residues are part of each CDR3. A D gene is named only where the DNA matches it firmly. The size field is filled for only some rows; it gives once, few, many or a size class.

many	TRBV3-1	TRBJ1-2	.	CASSQGEVSVRGYTF	TGTGCCAGCAGCCAAGGAGAGGTGTCAGTGCGGGGCTACACCTTC
.	TRBV5-1	TRBJ2-1	.	CASSWPRSYNEQFF	TGCGCCAGCAGCTGGCCACGCTCCTACAATGAGCAGTTCTTC
few	TRBV5-8	TRBJ2-1	.	CASSQNRHNEQFF	TGTGCCAGCAGCCAAAACCGACATAATGAGCAGTTCTTC
.	TRBV12-3/TRBV12-4	TRBJ2-3	.	CASRGGQRTFTDTQYF	TGTGCCAGCCGTGGAGGACAAAGGACGTTTACAGATACGCAGTATTTT
.	TRBV5-4	TRBJ2-3	TRBD2	CASSGSSGGRTDTQYF	TGTGCCAGCAGCGGTTCTAGCGGGGGCCGCACAGATACGCAGTATTTT
.	TRBV7-9	TRBJ1-1	.	CASSKGMGREAFF	TGTGCCAGCAGCAAGGGGATGGGGAGGGAAGCTTTCTTT
few	TRBV12-3/TRBV12-4	TRBJ2-7	TRBD1	CASSPGTGIYYEQYF	TGTGCCAGCAGTCCCGGGACAGGCATTTACTACGAGCAGTACTTC
few	TRBV20-1	TRBJ2-5	.	CSTIPAGKGETQYF	TGCAGCACTATCCCCGCGGGAAAGGGAGAGACCCAGTACTTC
.	TRBV6-5	TRBJ2-3	TRBD2	CASSYAGIGLAGMADTQYF	TGTGCCAGCAGTTACGCGGGGATAGGACTAGCGGGGATGGCGGATACGCAGTATTTT
.	TRBV4-3	TRBJ2-2	.	CASSQSAGSTGELFF	TGCGCCAGCAGCCAATCAGCCGGGTCCACCGGGGAGCTGTTTTTT
.	TRBV9	TRBJ1-1	.	CARNTEAFF	TGTGCCAGAAACACTGAAGCTTTCTTT
few	TRBV4-3	TRBJ2-1	.	CASSQDYEGGEQFF	TGCGCCAGCAGCCAAGATTACGAGGGTGGTGAGCAGTTCTTC
many	TRBV5-1	TRBJ1-6	.	CASSLQFGGRLDSPLHF	TGCGCCAGCAGCTTGCAGTTCGGGGGGCGATTGGATTCACCCCTCCACTTT
many	TRBV7-2	TRBJ2-5	TRBD2	CASKAGVGETQYF	TGTGCCAGCAAAGCGGGGGTGGGCGAGACCCAGTACTTC
few	TRBV7-9	TRBJ2-7	TRBD2	CASSQVGQRGGYEQYF	TGTGCCAGCAGCCAGGTCGGGCAGCGGGGGGGCTACGAGCAGTACTTC
few	TRBV6-2/TRBV6-3	TRBJ2-6	TRBD1	CASSQGADSGANVLTF	TGTGCCAGCAGCCAGGGGGCGGACTCTGGGGCCAACGTCCTGACTTTC
few	TRBV7-9	TRBJ1-1	.	CASSLVQGSAFF	TGTGCCAGCAGCTTAGTTCAGGGCTCAGCTTTCTTT
.	TRBV20-1	TRBJ2-5	TRBD1	CSARVPGTEKETQYF	TGCAGTGCTAGAGTCCCCGGGACAGAGAAAGAGACCCAGTACTTC
.	TRBV6-5	TRBJ1-2	.	CASSYSGLGYTF	TGTGCCAGCAGTTACTCAGGGCTTGGCTACACCTTC
.	TRBV6-5	TRBJ1-6	.	CASSPLGRDNSPLHF	TGTGCCAGCAGTCCCTTGGGGCGGGATAATTCACCCCTCCACTTT
few	TRBV10-3	TRBJ1-6	TRBD1	CAAGRGAYNSPLHF	TGTGCCGCAGGCAGGGGGGCCTATAATTCACCCCTCCACTTT
many	TRBV7-7	TRBJ2-5	.	CASSRQGLGETQYF	TGTGCCAGCAGCCGGCAGGGATTGGGAGAGACCCAGTACTTC
few	TRBV7-2	TRBJ1-6	.	CASSTNRASPLHF	TGTGCCAGCAGCACCAACAGGGCTTCTCCCCTCCACTTT
few	TRBV4-1	TRBJ2-1	TRBD1	CASSQGGTVYNEQFF	TGCGCCAGCAGCCAGGGTGGGACAGTGTACAATGAGCAGTTCTTC
many	TRBV4-1	TRBJ1-3	.	CASSQADKPFSGNTIYF	TGCGCCAGCAGCCAGGCGGACAAGCCCTTCTCTGGAAACACCATATATTTT
.	TRBV11-2	TRBJ2-5	.	CASSYQGETQYF	TGTGCCAGCAGCTACCAGGGGGAGACCCAGTACTTC
.	TRBV10-3	TRBJ2-5	.	CAISDPDRKETQYF	TGTGCCATCAGTGACCCGGACAGAAAAGAGACCCAGTACTTC
few	TRBV9	TRBJ2-3	TRBD2	CASSVDPGGAADTQYF	TGTGCCAGCAGCGTAGACCCGGGGGGGGCCGCAGATACGCAGTATTTT
many	TRBV7-8	TRBJ1-2	.	CASSLASRGRGYTF	TGTGCCAGCAGCTTAGCGTCCCGGGGGCGAGGCTACACCTTC
few	TRBV6-5	TRBJ2-2	TRBD1	CASSRTLQGETGELFF	TGTGCCAGCAGTAGAACCTTACAGGGGGAAACCGGGGAGCTGTTTTTT
.	TRBV20-1	TRBJ2-1	TRBD2	CSAPEAGGSYNEQFF	TGCAGTGCGCCGGAAGCGGGGGGGTCCTACAATGAGCAGTTCTTC
few	TRBV20-1	TRBJ2-2	.	CSARDRLQGRGELFF	TGCAGTGCTAGAGATCGCTTGCAGGGGAGGGGGGAGCTGTTTTTT
.	TRBV4-1	TRBJ2-3	TRBD2	CASSQELAGGPDTQYF	TGCGCCAGCAGCCAAGAGCTAGCGGGGGGCCCAGATACGCAGTATTTT
many	TRBV28	TRBJ1-1	.	CASSFPGQNTEAFF	TGTGCCAGCAGTTTCCCGGGACAGAACACTGAAGCTTTCTTT
many	TRBV10-3	TRBJ2-5	TRBD1	CAIRDHRGNETQYF	TGTGCCATCAGGGACCACAGGGGTAACGAGACCCAGTACTTC
.	TRBV20-1	TRBJ2-1	.	CSAIQGHPRSNEQFF	TGCAGTGCTATACAAGGACACCCAAGGAGCAATGAGCAGTTCTTC
.	TRBV7-2	TRBJ2-1	.	CASSLAGRIGFYNEQFF	TGTGCCAGCAGCTTAGCGGGACGGATAGGGTTCTACAATGAGCAGTTCTTC
few	TRBV2	TRBJ2-2	.	CASKVSGLAPGELFF	TGTGCCAGCAAGGTTTCAGGGTTGGCGCCCGGGGAGCTGTTTTTT
few	TRBV7-2	TRBJ2-1	.	CASSPPPLGYNEQFF	TGTGCCAGCAGCCCTCCTCCCTTGGGATACAATGAGCAGTTCTTC
.	TRBV20-1	TRBJ2-1	.	CSARDDGALYNEQFF	TGCAGTGCTAGAGACGACGGGGCCCTATACAATGAGCAGTTCTTC
.	TRBV20-1	TRBJ2-3	TRBD2	CSALAGSRTDTQYF	TGCAGTGCTTTAGCGGGGTCCCGCACAGATACGCAGTATTTT
few	TRBV18	TRBJ1-1	.	CASSLPRGLNTEAFF	TGTGCCAGCTCACTTCCTCGGGGGTTGAACACTGAAGCTTTCTTT
many	TRBV4-2	TRBJ2-3	.	CASSQEGVRADTQYF	TGTGCCAGCAGCCAAGAAGGAGTTAGGGCAGATACGCAGTATTTT
.	TRBV4-3	TRBJ1-1	TRBD1	CASSHEFTQGARYTEAFF	TGCGCCAGCAGCCACGAGTTCACGCAGGGGGCGAGGTACACTGAAGCTTTCTTT
many	TRBV20-1	TRBJ2-1	.	CSATRVRQFF	TGCAGTGCGACCAGGGTGAGGCAGTTCTTC
.	TRBV7-9	TRBJ2-3	TRBD2	CASSYGTSGPLGTDTQYF	TGTGCCAGCAGCTACGGGACTAGCGGACCTCTCGGCACAGATACGCAGTATTTT
few	TRBV18	TRBJ1-2	TRBD1	CACTRRTGQGHGGYTF	TGTGCCTGTACGAGGAGAACGGGACAGGGCCATGGTGGCTACACCTTC
few	TRBV4-1	TRBJ1-1	.	CASSPQGGVWWHTEAFF	TGCGCCAGCAGCCCCCAAGGAGGGGTCTGGTGGCACACTGAAGCTTTCTTT
few	TRBV10-2	TRBJ1-2	.	CASSEGTPIGGYGYTF	TGCGCCAGCAGTGAGGGGACCCCTATTGGCGGCTATGGCTACACCTTC
.	TRBV3-1	TRBJ2-3	.	CASSRRGSDTQYF	TGTGCCAGCAGCCGACGGGGTTCAGATACGCAGTATTTT
.	TRBV4-2	TRBJ2-7	.	CASSHRTRGALGVSF	TGTGCCAGCAGCCATCGCACCCGAGGGGCGTTGGGAGTGTCCTTC
few	TRBV6-6	TRBJ2-7	.	CASSYSGRGDYEQYF	TGTGCCAGCAGTTACTCGGGCAGGGGGGACTACGAGCAGTACTTC